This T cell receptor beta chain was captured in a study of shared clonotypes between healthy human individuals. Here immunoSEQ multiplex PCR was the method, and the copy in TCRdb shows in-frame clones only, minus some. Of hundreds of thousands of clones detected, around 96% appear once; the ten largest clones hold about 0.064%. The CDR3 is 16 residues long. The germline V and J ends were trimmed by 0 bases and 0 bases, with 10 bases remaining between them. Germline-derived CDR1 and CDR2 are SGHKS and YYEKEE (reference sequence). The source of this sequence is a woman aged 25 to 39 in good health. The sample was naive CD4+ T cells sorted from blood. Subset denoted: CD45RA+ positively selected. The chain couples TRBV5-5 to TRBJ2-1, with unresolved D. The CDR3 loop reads CASSLDSLSSYNEQFF. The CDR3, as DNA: TGTGCCAGCAGCTTGGACAGTTTGAGCTCCTACAATGAGCAGTTCTTC. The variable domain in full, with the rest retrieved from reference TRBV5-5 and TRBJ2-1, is DAGVTQSPTHLIKTRGQQVTLRCSPISGHKSVSWYQQVLGQGPQFIFQYYEKEERGRGNFPDRFSARQFPNYSSELNVNALLLGDSALYLCASSLDSLSSYNEQFFGPGTRLTVL.